The source of this T cell receptor beta chain is a study of Ad26.COV2.S vaccination and SARS-CoV-2 variants. As to treatment: around 19 received Ad26.COV2.S at low or high dose, single or two shots; roughly five received placebo; per-sample allocation not given. At day 63 after the first vaccine or placebo injection, samples were drawn. The CDR3 spans 13 residues. V was trimmed by 5 bases and J by 6 bases, leaving 10 bases between them. The germline CDR1 and CDR2 sequences are SGHTA and FQGNSA. General study results and limits: Spike-specific responses of CD8+ and CD4+ T cells were reported to display substantial breadth after vaccination.

Here immunoSEQ multiplex PCR was the method, and the copy in TCRdb shows in-frame clones only, minus some. In the table there are about 350,000 clones, roughly 90% of which are singletons. Worth noting for this clone: The target antigen is unknown.

Sequenced material: peripheral blood, taken in a trial of Ad26.COV2.S vaccine versus placebo. V is TRBV7-2 and J is TRBJ2-2; no reliable D call. The TCR originated in a person between 18 and 65 years old who received the Ad26.COV2.S COVID-19 vaccine or a placebo. The CDR3 DNA sequence: TGTGCCAGCAGCCCCCGGGTCTCCGGGGAGCTGTTTTTT. It encodes CASSPRVSGELFF. Full variable domain (rest looked up from reference TRBV7-2 and TRBJ2-2): GAGVSQSPSNKVTEKGKDVELRCDPISGHTALYWYRQSLGQGLEFLIYFQGNSAPDKSGLPSDRFSAERTGGSVSTLTIQRTQQEDSAVYLCASSPRVSGELFFGEGSRLTVL.